Here is one TCR beta chain with its context. Its antigen is as yet unknown. Using immunoSEQ multiplex PCR, the repertoire was profiled, and TCRdb retains in-frame clones only, with some absent. This table holds 150,000 to 180,000 clones, around 84% found once. This sample is drawn from a study of cytomegalovirus exposure and HLA in healthy donors. Study summary: The 120 or so validation repertoires used a platform that matched the one used for the 600 to 750 first-cohort repertoires, as a later analysis reported. Study outcomes and limitations: The study listed 164 cytomegalovirus-associated TCR beta chains.

Donors came from a validation cohort of over a hundred subjects, distinct from the first 666-subject cohort. V lost 0 bases to trimming and J lost 1 base; unmatched junction nucleotides: 9. This CDR3 is 18 amino acids long. CDR1 and CDR2 from the germline V gene are MNHEY and SMNVEV (reference sequence). The chain recombines TRBV27 with TRBJ2-7; TRBD2 aligns across 10 bases. The TCR was taken from a human donor in good health. Material for sequencing was PBMCs. The CDR3 DNA reads as TGTGCCAGCAGTTTATCTTTTGCGACTAGCGGGCGATCCTACGAGCAGTACTTC. It encodes CASSLSFATSGRSYEQYF.